A selection of T cell receptor beta chains follows, all from one sample in a study of shared clonotypes between healthy human individuals. Produced via immunoSEQ multiplex PCR; TCRdb's table is partial and in-frame only. Here the sample spans approximately 530,000 clones, 90% to 97% being singletons. Input material: naive CD4+ T cells sorted from blood. The receptors were sampled from a woman aged 25 to 39 in good health. CDR3s include the opening cysteine and the closing phenylalanine or tryptophan. Only part of the rows carry a size: once, few, many, or a class if the clone is expanded.

V: TRBV5-1; J: TRBJ1-5; size: NA; CDR3: CARKVRAESSNQPQHF
V: TRBV2; J: TRBJ1-2; size: once; CDR3: CASSPDVTVGGYTF
V: TRBV10-3; J: TRBJ2-7; size: NA; CDR3: CAISESATYYEQYF
V: TRBV18; J: TRBJ2-6; size: NA; CDR3: CASSPGGVGREYSGANVLTF
V: TRBV6-4; J: TRBJ2-7; size: NA; CDR3: CASSEPGQGYEQYF
V: TRBV11-3; J: TRBJ2-1; size: NA; CDR3: CASSPVGPPLGEQFF
V: TRBV18; J: TRBJ2-7; size: NA; CDR3: CASSPGRGQYEQYF
V: TRBV11-3; J: TRBJ2-1; size: NA; CDR3: CASSDDSVPGGTEQFF
V: TRBV5-4; J: TRBJ1-1; size: NA; CDR3: CASSPGARDTEAFF
V: TRBV5-4; J: TRBJ2-1; size: NA; CDR3: CASSLRRRQGTGNEQFF
V: TRBV5-4; J: TRBJ1-2; size: NA; CDR3: CASSLAGTAYGYTF
V: TRBV5-4; J: TRBJ2-7; size: NA; CDR3: CASSLDGTPSYEQYF
V: TRBV5-6; J: TRBJ2-7; size: once; CDR3: CASTPGQGRYEQYF
V: TRBV5-3; J: TRBJ1-1; size: once; CDR3: CARIHGQGPKKMNTEAFF
V: TRBV18; J: TRBJ2-2; size: NA; CDR3: CASSLHEAGTGSGELFF
V: TRBV25-1; J: TRBJ2-7; size: NA; CDR3: CASSEGVAGQYF
V: TRBV7-9; J: TRBJ1-4; size: NA; CDR3: CASRGNEKLFF
V: TRBV11-2; J: TRBJ1-3; size: NA; CDR3: CASSLDQRGNTIYF
V: TRBV28; J: TRBJ1-1; size: NA; CDR3: CASSPPAGGNTEAFF
V: TRBV7-9; J: TRBJ1-1; size: NA; CDR3: CASKVMWKPQNTEAFF
V: TRBV7-9; J: TRBJ1-1; size: NA; CDR3: CASSLEVVVSEAFF
V: TRBV27; J: TRBJ2-7; size: NA; CDR3: CASSRGGYAYEQYF